A single sample is the source of the 27 T cell receptor beta chains below, sequenced in a study of blood T cell repertoires in COVID-19. The method was immunoSEQ multiplex PCR; TCRdb's version includes in-frame clones alone and lacks a portion of them. Seen here are 300,000 to 350,000 clones, 88% observed once, and the top ten hold 1.6%. Sequencing was done on a sample of peripheral blood. The source is a woman under 40 with COVID-19, enrolled during active disease.

The chain uses TRBV3-1 (or the pseudogene TRBV3-2) and TRBJ2-2, with 11 bases lining up with TRBD2. The V segment lost 3 bases and the J segment 3 bases; nucleotides outside the gene matches: 6. The CDR3 covers 17 residues. Looked up from germline, CDR1 is LGHDT and CDR2 is YNNKEL (reference sequence). Here the CDR3 reads CASSQSLAGGHTGELFF. Written as DNA, the CDR3 is TGTGCCAGCAGCCAGAGCCTAGCGGGGGGCCACACCGGGGAGCTGTTTTTT.

The chain is built from TRBV6-5 and TRBJ2-3; D may be TRBD2 (6 bases). Germline assignment: CDR1 MNHEY and CDR2 SVGAGI. V was cut by 4 bases and J by 0 bases, with 11 bases left in between. The CDR3 spans 15 residues. In DNA, the CDR3 is TGTGCCAGCAGTTGGTCCAGCGGGAGCACAGATACGCAGTATTTT. It is translated as CASSWSSGSTDTQYF.

The rearrangement joins TRBV19 to TRBJ1-1; TRBD1 is a possible D gene (6 bases). Between the trimmed V and J ends, which lost 5 bases and 5 bases, there was a span of 9 bases. The CDR3 is 12 residues long. From germline, CDR1 is LNHDA and CDR2 SQIVND (reference sequence). The DNA of the CDR3 is TGTGCCAGTAGTGAACAGGGTACTGAAGCTTTCTTT. Its translation is CASSEQGTEAFF.

V and J are TRBV6-5 and TRBJ2-3; weak D call: TRBD2 (6 bases). The ends were cut back, 0 bases at V and 6 bases at J, with 16 bases in the middle. Germline values: CDR1 MNHEY, CDR2 SVGAGI. This CDR3 has 16 residues. CDR3 amino acids: CASSYSRWGRGDTQYF. Written as DNA, the CDR3 is TGTGCCAGCAGTTACTCGAGGTGGGGTCGGGGGGATACGCAGTATTTT.

The rearrangement uses TRBV5-1 and TRBJ1-6; tentative D call: TRBD1 (5 bases). The V gene lost 4 bases and the J gene lost 5 bases, with 10 bases spanning the gap. This CDR3 comprises 14 residues. Germline V gene lookup returns CDR1 SGHRS and CDR2 YFSETQ. The CDR3 here is CASSRDYNNSPLHF. The CDR3 DNA reads TGCGCCAGCAGCCGGGACTACAATAATTCACCCCTCCACTTT.

The chain carries TRBV7-2 and TRBJ1-5; D gene uncertain. The germline V gene encodes CDR1 SGHTA and CDR2 FQGNSA. Trimming took off 2 bases at V and 7 bases at J, with 15 bases between the two ends. The CDR3 is made up of 15 amino acids. DNA for the CDR3: TGTGCCAGCAGCTTATGGTTCCCTAAGCCCCAGCCCCAGCATTTT. Protein sequence: CASSLWFPKPQPQHF.

This clone has at least ten counts. The chain joins TRBV19 to TRBJ1-3; weak D call: TRBD1 (6 bases). Trimming took 4 bases from V and 0 from J, leaving 13 bases between them. From germline, CDR1 is LNHDA and CDR2 SQIVND (reference sequence). This CDR3 spans 16 amino acids. This CDR3 reads CASSKPGVYSGNTIYF. As DNA, the CDR3 is TGTGCCAGTAGTAAGCCAGGGGTTTACTCTGGAAACACCATATATTTT.

The chain carries TRBV6-2 or TRBV6-3 and TRBJ2-7, with TRBD1 matching over 7 bases. The junction had 12 bases not matched to a gene; V was cut back by 5 bases and J by 2 bases. Germline CDR1 and CDR2: MNHEY and SVGEGT. The CDR3 has 16 amino acids. DNA of the CDR3: TGTGCCAGCAGTACCCGACAGGGCCGAGGAACCTACGAGCAGTACTTC. Protein: CASSTRQGRGTYEQYF.

The rearrangement uses TRBV2 and TRBJ1-2; a possible D gene is TRBD1 (5 bases). The CDR3 has 14 residues. Trimming shortened V by 10 bases and J by 5 bases, and 20 bases separated the two germline ends. CDR1 and CDR2 (germline): SNHLY, FYNNEI. The CDR3 protein is CATTGTGGEYGYTF. CDR3 DNA: TGTGCCACCACCGGGACTGGGGGGGAGTATGGCTACACCTTC.

The chain recombines TRBV4-1 with TRBJ1-5; unclear D gene. Looked up from germline, CDR1 is MGHRA and CDR2 is YSYEKL. CDR3 size: 14 residues. Trimming shortened V by 2 bases and J by 6 bases, and 11 bases separated the two germline ends. CDR3 sequence reads: CASSQPPPGQPQHF. For the CDR3, the DNA is TGCGCCAGCAGCCAACCTCCTCCAGGTCAGCCCCAGCATTTT.

As for this clone: The germline gene is not matched at one end of the junction; a read error may be the cause. This chain links TRBV7-2 with TRBJ1-2, with 7 positions matching TRBD1. The CDR3 has 13 amino acids. CDR1 is SGHTA, CDR2 FQGNSA, per germline. The CDR3 nucleotides read TGTGCCAGCACCTCCGGACAGGACTACGGCTACACCTTC. Protein: CASTSGQDYGYTF. Using reference TRBV7-2 and TRBJ1-2 for the parts outside the CDR3, the full variable domain is GAGVSQSPSNKVTEKGKDVELRCDPISGHTALYWYRQSLGQGLEFLIYFQGNSAPDKSGLPSDRFSAERTGGSVSTLTIQRTQQEDSAVYLCASTSGQDYGYTFGSGTRLTVV.

This sequence joins TRBV2 and TRBJ1-4; 10 nucleotides match TRBD1. CDR3 length: 15 residues. Losses at the gene ends were 6 bases for V and 10 bases for J; bases not matched to a gene: 11. From germline, CDR1 is SNHLY and CDR2 FYNNEI. The CDR3 region has the DNA TGTGCCAGCAGCCTGGGTCGTGGGACAGGGGCAAAACTGTTTTTT. This gives the protein CASSLGRGTGAKLFF.

The CDR3 here is CASSVGGGLSYGYTF. Here the CDR3 DNA reads TGTGCCAGCAGCGTAGGTGGGGGGTTGAGCTATGGCTACACCTTC. This chain connects TRBV9 to TRBJ1-2; possible D gene TRBD1, 5 bases. CDR1 SGDLS and CDR2 YYNGEE come from the germline V gene. This CDR3 is built from 15 residues. The V end was cut by 0 bases, the J end by 4 bases, with 13 bases between. Using reference TRBV9 and TRBJ1-2 for the parts outside the CDR3, the full variable domain is DSGVTQTPKHLITATGQRVTLRCSPRSGDLSVYWYQQSLDQGLQFLIQYYNGEERAKGNILERFSAQQFPDLHSELNLSSLELGDSALYFCASSVGGGLSYGYTFGSGTRLTVV.

V is TRBV27 and J is TRBJ1-1; D uncertain. The length of the CDR3 is 14 residues. From germline, CDR1 is MNHEY and CDR2 SMNVEV (reference sequence). The ends were cut back, 5 bases at V and 2 bases at J, with 12 bases in the middle. DNA for the CDR3: TGTGCCAGCAGTCGGGCGGGGATCAACACTGAAGCTTTCTTT. This encodes CASSRAGINTEAFF.

The chain recombines TRBV7-2 with TRBJ2-5, with a weak D call TRBD1 (6 bases). In germline, CDR1 is SGHTA, CDR2 FQGNSA. CDR3 length equals 13 residues. The V end lost 6 bases, the J end lost 5 bases, and 13 bases lay between the germline ends. CDR3 in amino acids: CASSITGLETQYF. The DNA for the CDR3 is TGTGCCAGCAGTATCACAGGGCTGGAGACCCAGTACTTC.

The chain couples TRBV7-9 to TRBJ1-2; no definite D call. Germline assignment: CDR1 SEHNR and CDR2 FQNEAQ (reference sequence). The CDR3 is 13 residues long. With 1 base removed from V and 4 bases from J, the gap between germline ends came to 7 bases. The CDR3 here is CASSLGGPYGYTF. The CDR3 coding sequence is TGTGCCAGCAGCTTAGGAGGCCCCTATGGCTACACCTTC.

The gene calls are TRBV7-8 and TRBJ1-2; possible D gene TRBD1, 6 bases. Per the germline V gene, CDR1 is SGHVS and CDR2 is FQNEAQ. Between the trimmed V and J ends, which lost 3 bases and 9 bases, there was a span of 8 bases. This CDR3 region has 11 residues. CDR3 in amino acids: CASSFGDSYTF. The CDR3 DNA sequence: TGTGCCAGCAGCTTCGGGGACAGCTACACCTTC. Filled out from reference TRBV7-8 and TRBJ1-2, the complete variable domain reads GAGVSQSPRYKVAKRGQDVALRCDPISGHVSLFWYQQALGQGPEFLTYFQNEAQLDKSGLPSDRFFAERPEGSVSTLKIQRTQQEDSAVYLCASSFGDSYTFGSGTRLTVV.

The rearrangement uses TRBV7-8 and TRBJ1-1; D ambiguous. Germline V lookup: CDR1 SGHVS, CDR2 FQNEAQ. Trimming removed 3 bases from V and 0 bases from J, with 8 bases in between. This CDR3 has 14 amino acids. CDR3 protein: CASSFQTMNTEAFF. The CDR3 DNA sequence: TGTGCCAGCAGCTTCCAGACTATGAACACTGAAGCTTTCTTT.

This clone came up a few times. DNA of the CDR3: TGTGCCAGCAGTCAGGGAGAAGCTTTCTTT. Translated, it gives CASSQGEAFF. The chain recombines TRBV28 with TRBJ1-1; D possibly corresponds to TRBD1 (5 bases). The germline V gene has CDR1 MDHEN and CDR2 SYDVKM. V was cut by 5 bases and J by 8 bases, with 6 bases left in between. The CDR3 contains 10 residues.

J is TRBJ1-1 and V is TRBV25-1; 7 bases line up with TRBD1. J lost 6 bases, V lost 4 bases, and 5 bases had no gene match. Per the germline V gene, CDR1 is MGHDK and CDR2 is SYGVNS. CDR3 size: 13 residues. This CDR3 is CASSGQGSAEAFF. CDR3 bases: TGTGCCAGCAGTGGACAGGGCAGTGCTGAAGCTTTCTTT.

The rearrangement uses TRBV18 and TRBJ1-1; D is unresolved. Trimming removed 4 bases from V and 0 bases from J, with 6 bases in between. The germline V gene encodes CDR1 KGHSH and CDR2 LQKENI. The CDR3 covers 13 residues. The chain's CDR3 is CASSLSVNTEAFF. The DNA for the CDR3 is TGTGCCAGCTCACTTTCAGTGAACACTGAAGCTTTCTTT.

The gene calls are TRBV13 and TRBJ2-3; D possibly corresponds to TRBD2 (6 bases). V dropped 8 bases and J dropped 2 bases, with 23 bases sitting between them. The germline CDR1 and CDR2 sequences are PRHDT and FYEKMQ (reference sequence). CDR3 length equals 17 residues. Here the CDR3 DNA reads TGTGCCAGCCACCACGTATTAGCGGCCTCCACCACAGATACGCAGTATTTT. As protein: CASHHVLAASTTDTQYF. Variable domain in full (rest from reference TRBV13 and TRBJ2-3): AAGVIQSPRHLIKEKRETATLKCYPIPRHDTVYWYQQGPGQDPQFLISFYEKMQSDKGSIPDRFSAQQFSDYHSELNMSSLELGDSALYFCASHHVLAASTTDTQYFGPGTRLTVL.

CDR3 amino acids: CASSVDPSPAGGEETQYF. CDR3 nucleotides: TGTGCCAGCAGCGTCGACCCATCGCCAGCGGGGGGTGAAGAGACCCAGTACTTC. This chain uses TRBV9 with TRBJ2-5; TRBD2 aligns across 9 bases. The CDR3 covers 18 residues. The ends lost 2 bases at V and 3 bases at J; junction bases unmatched: 14. Germline-derived CDR1 and CDR2 are SGDLS and YYNGEE.

This chain connects TRBV9 to TRBJ1-3; D remains ambiguous. The CDR3 length is 16 residues. The germline gives CDR1 SGDLS, CDR2 YYNGEE. V lost 5 bases, J lost 0 bases, and 15 bases lay in between. As DNA, the CDR3 is TGTGCCAGCAGTCCCGTGCACATTCTCTCTGGAAACACCATATATTTT. It is translated as CASSPVHILSGNTIYF.

The chain joins TRBV7-9 to TRBJ1-3; D possibly corresponds to TRBD1 (5 bases). Germline CDR1 is SEHNR and CDR2 is FQNEAQ (reference sequence). CDR3 length: 16 residues. V lost 7 bases, J lost 3 bases, and 19 bases lay in between. CDR3 nucleotide sequence: TGTGCCAGCAACGTACCGTGGGGCGTCGTTGGAAACACCATATATTTT. It is translated as CASNVPWGVVGNTIYF.

The V call is TRBV2, the J call TRBJ2-1; D is perhaps TRBD1 (6 bases). Germline V gene lookup returns CDR1 SNHLY and CDR2 FYNNEI. This CDR3 contains 12 residues. V lost 10 bases, J lost 9 bases, and 16 bases lay in between. CDR3 amino acids: CAIDGQLGEQFF. The CDR3, as DNA: TGTGCCATCGACGGACAGCTCGGTGAGCAGTTCTTC.

V usage is TRBV11-2 and J usage is TRBJ2-7, with D unresolved. The length of the CDR3 is 12 residues. Trimming stripped 3 bases from V and 7 bases from J, with 10 bases between. Germline V gene sequence: CDR1 SGHAT, CDR2 FQNNGV. The CDR3 coding sequence is TGTGCCAGCAGCTTGGCGGTTGGAGAGCAGTACGTC. Amino acids: CASSLAVGEQYV.